This T cell receptor (beta chain) was sequenced during a study of identical twins. One entry per CDR3 protein, called by TCRdb with MiXCR from the 5' RACE reads. The profile covers around 480,000 distinct CDR3 sequences, with about 13% appearing a single time and 0.98% taken by the ten largest. These data were likewise used in another study, on yellow fever vaccine responses in identical twins.

This TCR was sampled from a woman aged 18-35 years in good health. The sample comprised CD4+ T cells sorted from blood.

This CDR3 reads CASSSVRRGFEQFF. The CDR3, as DNA: TGTGCCAGCAGCTCCGTACGGCGGGGGTTTGAGCAGTTCTTC. The V gene is TRBV13, the J gene TRBJ2-1, with 7 bases lining up with TRBD2. V gave up 4 bases and J gave up 9 bases; unmatched junction bases: 9. The CDR3 sequence is 14 residues long. The germline V gene has CDR1 PRHDT and CDR2 FYEKMQ (reference sequence).